The 14 T cell receptor beta chains given below trace back to one sample, sequenced in a study of glioma-infiltrating T cells. TCR alpha and beta CDR3 regions were amplified from RNA using iRepertoire nested multiplex PCR. TCRdb called the multiplex PCR reads again in MiXCR, with one record for every CDR3 protein. The table includes approximately 400,000 distinct CDR3 sequences, 41% detected once. Sequencing was carried out using glioma tissue, nonneoplastic brain tissue, or PBMCs (not recorded which). The source is a human donor with low-grade glioma or glioblastoma, undergoing nonglioma brain surgery, or in good health (not recorded which).

This clonotype has ten or more counts. The genes are TRBV20-1 and TRBJ1-1; D remains unclear. Germline V gene data show CDR1 as DFQATT and CDR2 as SNEGSKA (reference sequence). V lost 2 bases and J 4 bases, leaving 11 bases between the germline ends. The CDR3 runs 13 residues. CDR3 in DNA: TGCAGTGCTAGATGGGCCTTAACCACTGAAGCTTTCTTT. Its protein product is CSARWALTTEAFF.

This clonotype has at least ten counts. The rearrangement joins TRBV28 to TRBJ1-5, with D unresolved. The CDR3 is 13 residues long. Trimming left V 0 bases short and J 6 bases short, with 6 bases between. Germline V gene sequence: CDR1 MDHEN, CDR2 SYDVKM. This CDR3 is CASSLWGGQPQHF. The CDR3 nucleotides are TGTGCCAGCAGTTTATGGGGAGGTCAGCCCCAGCATTTT.

To note about this clonotype: A read error is possible here, since a much larger clone lies one base away. This chain links TRBV20-1 with TRBJ2-3; D unresolved. Matching the DNA end better, TRBJ2-1 makes the J call doubtful. Germline V CDR1 and CDR2: DFQATT, SNEGSKA (reference sequence). The CDR3 runs to 12 residues. CDR3 sequence (DNA): TGCAGTGCTAGGGTGGGGTGGAGTGAGCAGTTCTTC. Protein product: CSARVGWSEQFF.

The chain is built from TRBV2 and TRBJ2-7; D remains ambiguous. The CDR3 has 13 residues. Germline V gives CDR1 SNHLY, CDR2 FYNNEI. V lost 4 bases and J lost 1, with 8 bases in between. As DNA, the CDR3 is TGTGCCAGCAGTGCCTCAAGATCCTACGAGCAGTACTTC. Translating gives CASSASRSYEQYF.

About this clonotype: Its ends do not fully match the called genes, so a read error is possible. The chain joins TRBV19 to TRBJ2-5; 12 positions agree with TRBD2. The CDR3 runs 14 residues. The germline CDR1 and CDR2 sequences are LNHDA and SQIVND (reference sequence). DNA of the CDR3: TGTGCCAGTAGCCGACTAGCGGGAGTGGAGATCCAGTACTTC. This gives the protein CASSRLAGVEIQYF. Using reference TRBV19 and TRBJ2-5 for the parts outside the CDR3, the full variable domain is DGGITQSPKYLFRKEGQNVTLSCEQNLNHDAMYWYRQDPGQGLRLIYYSQIVNDFQKGDIAEGYSVSREKKESFPLTVTSAQKNPTAFYLCASSRLAGVEIQYFGPGTRLLVL.

The V call is TRBV7-3, the J call TRBJ2-1, with TRBD2 identical over 9 bases. The CDR3 has 16 residues. Germline loops: CDR1 SGHTA, CDR2 FQGTGA. The trim removed 8 bases at V and 1 base at J, leaving 9 bases unmatched. The CDR3 loop is CASGYSGRKSYNEQFF. In DNA, the CDR3 is TGTGCCAGCGGCTATAGCGGGAGAAAGTCCTACAATGAGCAGTTCTTC.

The chain joins TRBV5-4 to TRBJ1-3; a possible D gene is TRBD1 (6 bases). Looked up from germline, CDR1 is SGHNT and CDR2 is YYREEE (reference sequence). The CDR3 sequence is 15 residues long. Trimming took 4 bases from V and 0 from J, leaving 11 bases between them. The CDR3 spells CASSPGQPSGNTIYF. In DNA form, the CDR3 reads TGTGCCAGCAGCCCAGGACAGCCCTCTGGAAACACCATATATTTT.

The V and J genes are TRBV9 and TRBJ1-1, with D perhaps TRBD1 (5 bases). From germline, CDR1 is SGDLS and CDR2 YYNGEE. V gave up 0 bases and J gave up 2 bases, with 11 bases separating them. This CDR3 is built from 15 residues. The DNA of the CDR3 is TGTGCCAGCAGCGTAGTAGGGGTAGGAAACACTGAAGCTTTCTTT. It yields the protein CASSVVGVGNTEAFF.

The CDR3 DNA sequence: TGTGCCAGTAGTGGGGGATGGCGGGCGTATGGCTACACCTTC. Its protein product is CASSGGWRAYGYTF. V gene TRBV19 combines with J gene TRBJ1-2, with D perhaps matching TRBD1 (5 bases). The length of the CDR3 is 14 residues. Germline CDR1 and CDR2: LNHDA and SQIVND (reference sequence). Between the trimmed V and J ends, which lost 5 bases and 5 bases, there was a span of 15 bases.

This chain links TRBV20-1 with TRBJ1-1; a weak D match, TRBD1 (6 bases). In germline, CDR1 is DFQATT, CDR2 SNEGSKA (reference sequence). The CDR3 sequence is 15 residues long. V was clipped by 5 bases and J by 1 base, with 17 bases between them. CDR3 nucleotide sequence: TGCAGTGCTCCCTCGGACAGTGGGGGGAACACTGAAGCTTTCTTT. This gives the protein CSAPSDSGGNTEAFF.

The chain employs TRBV28 and TRBJ2-7; 8 bases align to TRBD1. The germline V gene encodes CDR1 MDHEN and CDR2 SYDVKM. The ends lost 8 bases at V and 5 bases at J; junction bases unmatched: 8. This CDR3 has 13 residues. The CDR3 sequence: CASRHRGAHEQYF. CDR3 nucleotide sequence: TGTGCCAGCCGTCACAGGGGGGCCCACGAGCAGTACTTC.

In this sample, this clonotype turned up a few times. The chain combines TRBV6-1 with TRBJ2-3; no reliable D call. Germline CDR1 is MNHNS and CDR2 is SASEGT. This CDR3 has 10 residues. V shed 1 base and J shed 7 bases, with 0 bases lying between them. The CDR3 here is CASSEDTQYF. For the CDR3, the DNA is TGTGCCAGCAGTGAAGATACGCAGTATTTT.

About this clonotype itself: This clone may be a read error of a much larger clone one base away. The chain uses TRBV6-1 and TRBJ1-2; tentatively, D is TRBD1 (6 bases). The CDR3 has 13 residues. CDR1 MNHNS and CDR2 SASEGT come from the germline V gene. CDR3 residues: CAGSQHREWTDTF. The CDR3 coding sequence is TGTGCCGGCAGTCAACACAGGGAATGGACGGACACCTTC.

This clonotype turned up a few times. This chain uses TRBV4-3 with TRBJ1-1; perhaps TRBD1 as D (5 bases). The CDR3 extends over 15 amino acids. CDR1 is LGHNA, CDR2 YSLEER, per germline. The V gene lost 2 bases and the J gene lost 4 bases, with 14 bases spanning the gap. The CDR3 nucleotides read TGCGCCAGCAGCCAACACGTCAGGGCCGGCACTGAAGCTTTCTTT. It codes for CASSQHVRAGTEAFF.